These 17 T cell receptor beta chains originate from one sample sequenced in a study of cytomegalovirus exposure and HLA in healthy donors. Generated by immunoSEQ multiplex PCR, the TCRdb table keeps only in-frame clones and is missing some. The table lists approximately 270,000 clones, roughly 87% of them singletons. Sequenced: PBMCs. The receptors were gathered from a man between 18 and 29 years old in good health and CMV-seropositive.

The chain employs TRBV29-1 and TRBJ1-4; D is possibly TRBD1 (5 bases). The germline V and J ends were trimmed by 4 bases and 5 bases, with 8 bases remaining between them. Germline CDR1 SQVTM, CDR2 ANQGSEA. The CDR3 runs to 12 residues. CDR3 residues: CSVGQPNEKLFF. CDR3 DNA sequence: TGCAGCGTTGGACAGCCGAATGAAAAACTGTTTTTT.

This chain connects TRBV29-1 to TRBJ2-1, with 7 bases lining up with TRBD2. V was clipped by 3 bases and J by 4 bases; unmatched bases: 3. Germline V gene sequence: CDR1 SQVTM, CDR2 ANQGSEA. The CDR3 runs 13 residues. This CDR3 is CSVDVGGYNEQFF. CDR3 in DNA: TGCAGCGTTGACGTGGGGGGGTACAATGAGCAGTTCTTC.

The chain has TRBV6-5 and TRBJ2-7; the D is unclear. Germline CDR1 reads MNHEY; CDR2 reads SVGAGI. The CDR3 extends over 13 amino acids. V lost 5 bases and J 4 bases, leaving 12 bases between the germline ends. CDR3 protein: CASSDRALYEQYF. The DNA for the CDR3 is TGTGCCAGCAGTGACCGCGCCCTATACGAGCAGTACTTC.

This clone is a singleton in its sample. This chain uses TRBV11-3 with TRBJ2-1, with TRBD2 identical over 7 bases. The length of the CDR3 is 14 residues. The trim removed 5 bases at V and 4 bases at J, leaving 5 bases unmatched. Per germline, CDR1 SGHNT and CDR2 YENEEA. As DNA, the CDR3 is TGTGCCAGCAGCCCCAGGGAGGGATACAATGAGCAGTTCTTC. This gives the protein CASSPREGYNEQFF. Together with reference TRBV11-3 and TRBJ2-1, the CDR3 gives the full variable domain: EAGVVQSPRYKIIEKKQPVAFWCNPISGHNTLYWYLQNLGQGPELLIRYENEEAVDDSQLPKDRFSAERLKGVDSTLKIQPAELGDSAVYLCASSPREGYNEQFFGPGTRLTVL.

J is TRBJ2-1 and V is TRBV29-1; D not resolved. Germline V gives CDR1 SQVTM, CDR2 ANQGSEA. Trimming removed 2 bases from V and 9 bases from J, with 8 bases in between. The CDR3 is 11 residues long. This CDR3 reads CSVERRGEQFF. Written as DNA, the CDR3 is TGCAGCGTTGAACGGAGAGGTGAGCAGTTCTTC.

The chain is built from TRBV6-5 and TRBJ1-2; D is possibly TRBD1 (5 bases). CDR1 and CDR2 from the germline V gene are MNHEY and SVGAGI. Trimming left V 0 bases short and J 8 bases short, with 16 bases between. The CDR3 is 15 amino acids. The CDR3 protein is CASSYSKGILAGYTF. CDR3 bases: TGTGCCAGCAGTTACTCGAAGGGGATATTGGCGGGCTACACCTTC.

The chain combines TRBV18 with TRBJ1-1; TRBD1 might be the D (6 bases). This CDR3 contains 14 residues. V lost 1 base and J 2 bases, leaving 8 bases between the germline ends. Germline lookup yields CDR1 KGHSH and CDR2 LQKENI. The CDR3 region has the DNA TGTGCCAGCTCACCACGACAGGACAACACTGAAGCTTTCTTT. It codes for CASSPRQDNTEAFF.

The rearrangement uses TRBV2 and TRBJ1-1, with D hard to call. Germline loops: CDR1 SNHLY, CDR2 FYNNEI. V lost 4 bases and J 4 bases, leaving 16 bases between the germline ends. This CDR3 is built from 15 residues. The CDR3 nucleotides read TGTGCCAGCAGTGGGGCCGGAGGGCCTGGCACTGAAGCTTTCTTT. Its translation: CASSGAGGPGTEAFF.

The chain is built from TRBV28 and TRBJ2-7; D may be TRBD1 (5 bases). Germline CDR1 is MDHEN and CDR2 is SYDVKM. Trimming took 7 bases from V and 0 from J, leaving 13 bases between them. CDR3 size: 14 residues. The CDR3 DNA reads TGTGCCAGCACCCCCTGGGGCAGCTCCTACGAGCAGTACTTC. It codes for CASTPWGSSYEQYF.

This clone showed up just once. J is TRBJ2-3 and V is TRBV6-5; 12 bases line up with TRBD2. The V segment lost 7 bases and the J segment 1 base; nucleotides outside the gene matches: 3. CDR1 is MNHEY, CDR2 SVGAGI, per germline. The CDR3 has 15 amino acids. The CDR3 protein is CASTPSGRGTDTQYF. The CDR3 bases are TGTGCCAGCACCCCTAGCGGGAGGGGCACAGATACGCAGTATTTT.

V is TRBV14 and J is TRBJ1-1, with a tentative D call TRBD1 (5 bases). V shed 4 bases and J shed 0 bases, with 6 bases lying between them. The length of the CDR3 is 13 residues. Germline V gives CDR1 SGHDN, CDR2 FVKESK. CDR3 coding DNA: TGTGCCAGCAGCCGACAGCTGAACACTGAAGCTTTCTTT. Amino acids: CASSRQLNTEAFF.

The rearrangement joins TRBV6-5 to TRBJ2-7; tentatively, D is TRBD2 (6 bases). V was trimmed by 2 bases and J by 7 bases, leaving 9 bases between them. From germline, CDR1 is MNHEY and CDR2 SVGAGI. The CDR3 has 12 residues. The CDR3: CASSYHAGEQYF. For the CDR3, the DNA is TGTGCCAGCAGTTACCATGCGGGGGAGCAGTACTTC.

The chain combines TRBV2 with TRBJ2-3; TRBD1 matches 8 bases. V lost 5 bases, J lost 2 bases, and 12 bases stayed unmatched. Germline V lookup: CDR1 SNHLY, CDR2 FYNNEI. The CDR3 is 17 residues long. The CDR3 nucleotides are TGTGCCAGCAGTATCGATACCGGGACAGGAGTCACAGATACGCAGTATTTT. Translating gives CASSIDTGTGVTDTQYF.

The rearrangement links TRBV28 to TRBJ2-7; perhaps TRBD2 as D (6 bases). CDR1 and CDR2 from the germline V gene are MDHEN and SYDVKM. The V end was cut by 6 bases, the J end by 0 bases, with 15 bases between. This CDR3 contains 15 residues. CDR3 sequence (DNA): TGTGCCAGCAGCTGGGGGACTTTAAGCTCCTACGAGCAGTACTTC. It encodes CASSWGTLSSYEQYF.

J is TRBJ2-2 and V is TRBV15; D call uncertain. The CDR3 contains 14 residues. Germline CDR1 is LNHNV and CDR2 is YYDKDF (reference sequence). Trimming took off 3 bases at V and 2 bases at J, with 7 bases between the two ends. CDR3 DNA: TGTGCCACCAGCAGTAGATCCAACACCGGGGAGCTGTTTTTT. This codes for CATSSRSNTGELFF. Full variable domain (outside the CDR3, taken from reference TRBV15 and TRBJ2-2): DAMVIQNPRYQVTQFGKPVTLSCSQTLNHNVMYWYQQKSSQAPKLLFHYYDKDFNNEADTPDNFQSRRPNTSFCFLDIRSPGLGDTAMYLCATSSRSNTGELFFGEGSRLTVL.

This chain links TRBV5-1 with TRBJ2-1; D gene unclear. The germline CDR1 and CDR2 sequences are SGHRS and YFSETQ. The CDR3 length is 11 residues. V lost 2 bases to trimming and J lost 8 bases, with 5 bases between them. The DNA for the CDR3 is TGCGCCAGCAGCTTAAGCCATGAGCAGTTCTTC. This gives the protein CASSLSHEQFF.

The V gene is TRBV5-1, the J gene TRBJ2-5; D might be TRBD2 (6 bases). From germline, CDR1 is SGHRS and CDR2 YFSETQ. CDR3 length: 15 amino acids. V dropped 4 bases and J dropped 0 bases, with 13 bases sitting between them. CDR3 region: CASSGGGTDQETQYF. For the CDR3, the DNA is TGCGCCAGCAGCGGGGGTGGGACTGACCAAGAGACCCAGTACTTC.